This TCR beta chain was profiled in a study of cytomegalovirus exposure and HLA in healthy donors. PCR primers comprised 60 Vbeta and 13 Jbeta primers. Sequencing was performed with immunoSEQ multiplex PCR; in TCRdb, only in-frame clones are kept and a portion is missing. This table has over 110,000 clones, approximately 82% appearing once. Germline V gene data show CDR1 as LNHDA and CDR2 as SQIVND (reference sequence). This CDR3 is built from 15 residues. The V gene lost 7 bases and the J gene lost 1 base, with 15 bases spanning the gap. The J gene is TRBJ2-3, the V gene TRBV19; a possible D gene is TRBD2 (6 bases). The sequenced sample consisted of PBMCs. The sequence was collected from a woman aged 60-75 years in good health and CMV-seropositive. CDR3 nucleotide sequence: TGTGCCAGTAATACGGCTAGCGAACGCACAGATACGCAGTATTTT. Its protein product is CASNTASERTDTQYF.